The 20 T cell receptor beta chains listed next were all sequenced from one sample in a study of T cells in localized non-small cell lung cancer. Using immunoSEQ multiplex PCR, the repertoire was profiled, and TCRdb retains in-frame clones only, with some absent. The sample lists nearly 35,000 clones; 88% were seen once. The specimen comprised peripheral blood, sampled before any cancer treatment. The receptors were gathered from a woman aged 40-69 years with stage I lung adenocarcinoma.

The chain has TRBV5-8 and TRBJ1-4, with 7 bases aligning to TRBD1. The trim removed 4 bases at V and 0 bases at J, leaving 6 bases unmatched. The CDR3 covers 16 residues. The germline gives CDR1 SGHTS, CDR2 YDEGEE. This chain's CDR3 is CASSPGTATTNEKLFF. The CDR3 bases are TGTGCCAGCAGCCCCGGGACAGCCACAACTAATGAAAAACTGTTTTTT. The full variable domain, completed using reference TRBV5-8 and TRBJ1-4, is EAGVTQSPTHLIKTRGQQATLRCSPISGHTSVYWYQQALGLGLQFLLWYDEGEERNRGNFPPRFSGRQFPNYSSELNVNALELEDSALYLCASSPGTATTNEKLFFGSGTQLSVL.

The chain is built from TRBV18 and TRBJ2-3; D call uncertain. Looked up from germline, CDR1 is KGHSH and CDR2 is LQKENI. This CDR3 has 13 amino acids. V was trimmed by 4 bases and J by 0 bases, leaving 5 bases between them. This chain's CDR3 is CASSRTSTDTQYF. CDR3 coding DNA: TGTGCCAGCTCACGTACTAGCACAGATACGCAGTATTTT.

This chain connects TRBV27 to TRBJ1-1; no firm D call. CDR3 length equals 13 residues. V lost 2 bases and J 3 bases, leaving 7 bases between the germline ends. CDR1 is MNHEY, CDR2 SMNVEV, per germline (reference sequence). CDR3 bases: TGTGCCAGCAGTTTAGGGCGGGACACTGAAGCTTTCTTT. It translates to CASSLGRDTEAFF.

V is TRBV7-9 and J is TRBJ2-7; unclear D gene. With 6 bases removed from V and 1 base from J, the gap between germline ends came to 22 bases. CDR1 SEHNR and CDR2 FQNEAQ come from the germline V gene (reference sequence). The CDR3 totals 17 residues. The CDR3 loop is CASRDRGWPDASYEQYF. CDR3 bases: TGTGCCAGCAGAGACCGAGGTTGGCCGGACGCTTCCTACGAGCAGTACTTC.

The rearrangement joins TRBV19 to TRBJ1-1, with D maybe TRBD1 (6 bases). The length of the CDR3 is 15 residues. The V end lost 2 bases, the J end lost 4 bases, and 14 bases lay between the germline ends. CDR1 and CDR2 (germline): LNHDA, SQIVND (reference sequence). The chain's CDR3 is CASSIRRRGSTEAFF. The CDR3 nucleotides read TGTGCCAGTAGTATACGAAGGAGGGGGAGCACTGAAGCTTTCTTT.

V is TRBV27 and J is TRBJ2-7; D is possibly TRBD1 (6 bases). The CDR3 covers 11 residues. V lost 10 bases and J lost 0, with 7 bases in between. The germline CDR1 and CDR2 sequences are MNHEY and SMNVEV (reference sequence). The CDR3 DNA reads TGTGCCAACAGGGCCTCCTACGAGCAGTACTTC. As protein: CANRASYEQYF.

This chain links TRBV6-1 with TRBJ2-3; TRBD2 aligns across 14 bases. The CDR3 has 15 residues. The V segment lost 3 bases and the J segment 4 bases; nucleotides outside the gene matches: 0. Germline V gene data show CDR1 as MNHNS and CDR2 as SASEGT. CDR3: CASSETSGGADTQYF. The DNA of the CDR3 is TGTGCCAGCAGTGAGACTAGCGGGGGGGCAGATACGCAGTATTTT.

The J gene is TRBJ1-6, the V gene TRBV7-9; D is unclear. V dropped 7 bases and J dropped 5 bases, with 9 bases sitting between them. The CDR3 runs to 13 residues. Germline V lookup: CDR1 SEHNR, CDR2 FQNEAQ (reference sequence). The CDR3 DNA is TGTGCCAGCACTGCGGCGGATAATTCACCCCTCCACTTT. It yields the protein CASTAADNSPLHF. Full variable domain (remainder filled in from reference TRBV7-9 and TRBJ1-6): DTGVSQNPRHKITKRGQNVTFRCDPISEHNRLYWYRQTLGQGPEFLTYFQNEAQLEKSRLLSDRFSAERPKGSFSTLEIQRTEQGDSAMYLCASTAADNSPLHFGNGTRLTVT.

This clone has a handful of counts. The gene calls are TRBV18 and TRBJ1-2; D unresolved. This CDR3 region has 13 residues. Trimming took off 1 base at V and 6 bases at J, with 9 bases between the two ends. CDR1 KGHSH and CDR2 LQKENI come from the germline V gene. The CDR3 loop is CASSPQGSDGYTF. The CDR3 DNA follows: TGTGCCAGCTCACCACAGGGTTCCGATGGCTACACCTTC.

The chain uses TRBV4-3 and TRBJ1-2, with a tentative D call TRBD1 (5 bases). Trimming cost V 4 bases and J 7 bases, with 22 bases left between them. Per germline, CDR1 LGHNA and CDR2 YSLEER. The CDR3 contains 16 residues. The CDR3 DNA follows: TGCGCCAGCAGCCCAAGCCCGGGACCCCCGTCGGTTGGCTACACCTTC. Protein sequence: CASSPSPGPPSVGYTF.

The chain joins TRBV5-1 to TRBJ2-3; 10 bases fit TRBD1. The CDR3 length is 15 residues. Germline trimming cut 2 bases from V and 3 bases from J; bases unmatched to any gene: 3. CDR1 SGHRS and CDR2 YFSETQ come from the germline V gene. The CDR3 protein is CASSLLGQGTDTQYF. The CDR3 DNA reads TGCGCCAGCAGCTTATTGGGACAGGGGACAGATACGCAGTATTTT.

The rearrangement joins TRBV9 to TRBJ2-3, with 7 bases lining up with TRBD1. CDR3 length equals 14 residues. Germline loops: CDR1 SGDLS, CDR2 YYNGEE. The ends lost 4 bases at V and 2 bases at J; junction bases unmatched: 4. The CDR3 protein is CASSPDRVTDTQYF. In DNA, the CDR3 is TGTGCCAGCAGCCCTGACAGGGTCACAGATACGCAGTATTTT.

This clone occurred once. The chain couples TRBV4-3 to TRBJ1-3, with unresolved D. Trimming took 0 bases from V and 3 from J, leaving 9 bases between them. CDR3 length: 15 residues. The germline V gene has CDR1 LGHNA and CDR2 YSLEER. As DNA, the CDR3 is TGCGCCAGCAGCCAAGAGGCAGGTGGTGGAAACACCATATATTTT. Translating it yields CASSQEAGGGNTIYF.

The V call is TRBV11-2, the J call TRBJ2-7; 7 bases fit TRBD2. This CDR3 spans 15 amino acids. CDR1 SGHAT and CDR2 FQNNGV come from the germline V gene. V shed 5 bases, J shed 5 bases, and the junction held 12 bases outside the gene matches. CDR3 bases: TGTGCCAGCAGCAGGGGAGGGAGGGTTTTTGACGAGCAGTACTTC. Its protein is CASSRGGRVFDEQYF.

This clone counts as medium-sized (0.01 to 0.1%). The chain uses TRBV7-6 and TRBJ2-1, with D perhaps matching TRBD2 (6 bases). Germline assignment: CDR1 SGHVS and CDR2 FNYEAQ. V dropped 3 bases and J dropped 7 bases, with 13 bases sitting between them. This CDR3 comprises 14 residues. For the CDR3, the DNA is TGTGCCAGCAGCTTTGGTAGCGGTTCGAATGAGCAGTTCTTC. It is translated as CASSFGSGSNEQFF.

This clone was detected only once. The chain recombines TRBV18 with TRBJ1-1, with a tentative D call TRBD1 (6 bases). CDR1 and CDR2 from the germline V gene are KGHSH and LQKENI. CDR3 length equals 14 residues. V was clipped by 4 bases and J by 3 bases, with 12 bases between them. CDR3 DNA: TGTGCCAGCTCACAATCCAGGGGTGACACTGAAGCTTTCTTT. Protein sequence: CASSQSRGDTEAFF.

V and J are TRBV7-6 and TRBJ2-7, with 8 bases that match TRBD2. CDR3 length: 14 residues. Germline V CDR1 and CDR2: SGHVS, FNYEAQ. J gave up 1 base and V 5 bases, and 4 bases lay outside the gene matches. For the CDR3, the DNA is TGTGCCAGCAGCCTCTCGGGGGGGTCCTACGAGCAGTACTTC. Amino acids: CASSLSGGSYEQYF.

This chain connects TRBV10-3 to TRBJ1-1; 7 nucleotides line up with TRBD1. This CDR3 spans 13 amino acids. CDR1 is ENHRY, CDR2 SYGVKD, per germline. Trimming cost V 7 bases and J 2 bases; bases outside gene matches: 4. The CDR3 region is CAIIRDSNTEAFF. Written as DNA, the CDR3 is TGTGCCATCATCCGGGACAGTAACACTGAAGCTTTCTTT.

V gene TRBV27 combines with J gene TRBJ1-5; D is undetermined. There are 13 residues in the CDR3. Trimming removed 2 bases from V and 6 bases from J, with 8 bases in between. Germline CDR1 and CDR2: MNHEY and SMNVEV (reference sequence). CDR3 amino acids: CASSLVPGQPQHF. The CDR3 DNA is TGTGCCAGCAGTTTAGTTCCGGGTCAGCCCCAGCATTTT.

The DNA for the CDR3 is TGCGCCAGCAGCGCGGACAGGGGAGGCACTGAAGCTTTCTTT. Translation gives CASSADRGGTEAFF. The chain carries TRBV5-1 and TRBJ1-1, with 9 bases matching TRBD1. J lost 4 bases, V lost 4 bases, and 5 bases had no gene match. CDR3 length equals 14 residues. From germline, CDR1 is SGHRS and CDR2 YFSETQ.